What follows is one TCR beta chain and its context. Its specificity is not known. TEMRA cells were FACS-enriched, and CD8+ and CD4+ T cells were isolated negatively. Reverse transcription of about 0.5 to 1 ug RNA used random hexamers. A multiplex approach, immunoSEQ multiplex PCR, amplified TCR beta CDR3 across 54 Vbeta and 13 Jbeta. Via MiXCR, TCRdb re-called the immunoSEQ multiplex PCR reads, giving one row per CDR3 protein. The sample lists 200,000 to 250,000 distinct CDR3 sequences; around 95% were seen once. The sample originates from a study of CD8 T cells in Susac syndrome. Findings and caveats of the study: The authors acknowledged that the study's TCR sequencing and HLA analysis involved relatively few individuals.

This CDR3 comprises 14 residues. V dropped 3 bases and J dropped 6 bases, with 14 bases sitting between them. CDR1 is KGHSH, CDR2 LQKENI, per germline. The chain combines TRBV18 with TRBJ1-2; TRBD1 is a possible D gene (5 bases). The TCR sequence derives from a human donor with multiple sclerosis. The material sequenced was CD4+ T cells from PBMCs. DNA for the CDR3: TGTGCCAGCTCACCCAAGCAGGGAGCAGATGGCTACACCTTC. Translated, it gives CASSPKQGADGYTF.